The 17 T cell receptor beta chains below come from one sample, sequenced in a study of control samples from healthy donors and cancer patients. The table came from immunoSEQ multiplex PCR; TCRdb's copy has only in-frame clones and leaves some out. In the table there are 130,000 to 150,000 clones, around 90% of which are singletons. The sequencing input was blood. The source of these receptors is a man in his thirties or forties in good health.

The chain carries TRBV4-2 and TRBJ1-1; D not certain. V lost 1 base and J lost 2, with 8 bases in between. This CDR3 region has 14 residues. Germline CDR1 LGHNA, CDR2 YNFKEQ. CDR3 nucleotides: TGTGCCAGCAGCCAAGCCTCCGTAAACACTGAAGCTTTCTTT. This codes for CASSQASVNTEAFF.

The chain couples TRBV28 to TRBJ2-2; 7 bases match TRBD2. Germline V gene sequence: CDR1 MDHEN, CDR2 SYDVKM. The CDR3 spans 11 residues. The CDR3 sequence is CASGGTGELFF. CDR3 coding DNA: TGTGCGTCGGGGGGTACCGGGGAGCTGTTTTTT.

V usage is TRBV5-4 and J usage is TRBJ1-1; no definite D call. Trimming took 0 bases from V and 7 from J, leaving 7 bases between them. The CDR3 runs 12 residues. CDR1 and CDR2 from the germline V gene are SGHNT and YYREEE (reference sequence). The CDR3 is CASSLVGGEAFF. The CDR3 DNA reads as TGTGCCAGCAGCTTGGTTGGTGGTGAAGCTTTCTTT.

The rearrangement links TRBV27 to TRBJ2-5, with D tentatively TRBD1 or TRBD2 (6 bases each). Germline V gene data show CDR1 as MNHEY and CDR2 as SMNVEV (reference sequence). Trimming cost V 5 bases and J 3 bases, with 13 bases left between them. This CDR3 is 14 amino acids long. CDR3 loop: CASSPSGAKETQYF. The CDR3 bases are TGTGCCAGCAGTCCTTCGGGGGCGAAAGAGACCCAGTACTTC.

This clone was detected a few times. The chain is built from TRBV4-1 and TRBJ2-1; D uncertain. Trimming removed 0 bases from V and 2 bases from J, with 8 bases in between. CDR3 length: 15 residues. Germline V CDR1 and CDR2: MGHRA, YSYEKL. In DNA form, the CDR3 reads TGCGCCAGCAGCCAAGATCGAAGCCCCTACAATGAGCAGTTCTTC. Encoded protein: CASSQDRSPYNEQFF.

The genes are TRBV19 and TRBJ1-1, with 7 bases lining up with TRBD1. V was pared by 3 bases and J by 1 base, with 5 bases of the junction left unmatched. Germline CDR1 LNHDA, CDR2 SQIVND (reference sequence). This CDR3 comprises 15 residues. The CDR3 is CASSISGTANTEAFF. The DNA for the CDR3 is TGTGCCAGTAGTATTAGTGGGACAGCGAACACTGAAGCTTTCTTT.

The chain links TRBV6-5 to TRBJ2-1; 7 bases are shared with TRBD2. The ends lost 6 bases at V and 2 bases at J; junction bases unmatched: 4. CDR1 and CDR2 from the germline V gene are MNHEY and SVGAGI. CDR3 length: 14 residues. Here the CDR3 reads CASRSGDAYNEQFF. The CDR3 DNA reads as TGTGCCAGCAGAAGCGGGGACGCCTACAATGAGCAGTTCTTC.

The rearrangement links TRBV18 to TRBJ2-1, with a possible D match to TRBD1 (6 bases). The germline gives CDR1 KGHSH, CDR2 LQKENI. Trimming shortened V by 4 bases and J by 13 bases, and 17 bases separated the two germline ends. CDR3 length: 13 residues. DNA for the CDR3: TGTGCCAGCTCACGGGACACACCAGATCCACAGTTCTTC. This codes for CASSRDTPDPQFF.

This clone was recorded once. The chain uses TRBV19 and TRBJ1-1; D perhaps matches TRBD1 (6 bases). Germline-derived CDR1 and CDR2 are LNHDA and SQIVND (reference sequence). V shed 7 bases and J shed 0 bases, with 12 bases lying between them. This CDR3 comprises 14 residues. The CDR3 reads CASTATGLNTEAFF. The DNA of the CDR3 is TGTGCCAGTACCGCGACAGGCCTGAACACTGAAGCTTTCTTT.

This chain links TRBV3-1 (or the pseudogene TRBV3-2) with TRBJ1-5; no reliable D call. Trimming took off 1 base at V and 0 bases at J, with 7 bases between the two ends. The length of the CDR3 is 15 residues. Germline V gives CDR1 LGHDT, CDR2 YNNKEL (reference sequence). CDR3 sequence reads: CASSQGDYSNQPQHF. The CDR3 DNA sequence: TGTGCCAGCAGCCAAGGAGATTATAGCAATCAGCCCCAGCATTTT.

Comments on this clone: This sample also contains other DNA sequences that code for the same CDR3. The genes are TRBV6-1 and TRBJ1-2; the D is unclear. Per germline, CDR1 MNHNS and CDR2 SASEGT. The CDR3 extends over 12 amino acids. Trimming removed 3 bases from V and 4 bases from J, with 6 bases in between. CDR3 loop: CASSEGAYGYTF. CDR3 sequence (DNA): TGTGCCAGCAGTGAGGGCGCCTATGGCTACACCTTC.

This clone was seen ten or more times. The CDR3 protein is CASSVETGGSSYEQYF. CDR3 nucleotides: TGTGCCAGCAGCGTAGAGACGGGAGGGAGCTCCTACGAGCAGTACTTC. The V and J genes are TRBV9 and TRBJ2-7; 8 bases line up with TRBD2. Germline CDR1 SGDLS, CDR2 YYNGEE. Trimming took 0 bases from V and 0 from J; bases not matched to a gene: 5. This CDR3 is built from 16 residues. Full variable domain (missing parts from reference TRBV9 and TRBJ2-7): DSGVTQTPKHLITATGQRVTLRCSPRSGDLSVYWYQQSLDQGLQFLIQYYNGEERAKGNILERFSAQQFPDLHSELNLSSLELGDSALYFCASSVETGGSSYEQYFGPGTRLTVT.

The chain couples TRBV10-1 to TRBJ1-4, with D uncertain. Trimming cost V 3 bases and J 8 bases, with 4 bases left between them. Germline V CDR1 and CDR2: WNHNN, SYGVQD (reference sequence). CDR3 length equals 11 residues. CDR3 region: CASSDKEKLFF. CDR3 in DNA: TGCGCCAGCAGTGACAAGGAAAAACTGTTTTTT.

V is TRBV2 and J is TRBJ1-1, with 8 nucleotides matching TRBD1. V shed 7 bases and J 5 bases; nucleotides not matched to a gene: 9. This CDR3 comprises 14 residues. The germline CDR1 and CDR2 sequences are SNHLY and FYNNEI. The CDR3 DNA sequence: TGTGCCAGCATCCGGGGCAGGGGGCGAACTGAAGCTTTCTTT. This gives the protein CASIRGRGRTEAFF.

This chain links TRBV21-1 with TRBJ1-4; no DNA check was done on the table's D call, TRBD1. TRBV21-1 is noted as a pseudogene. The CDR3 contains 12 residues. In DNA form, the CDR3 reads TGTGCCAGCAGCAAAGAGGGGATTGGACTGTTTTTT. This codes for CASSKEGIGLFF.

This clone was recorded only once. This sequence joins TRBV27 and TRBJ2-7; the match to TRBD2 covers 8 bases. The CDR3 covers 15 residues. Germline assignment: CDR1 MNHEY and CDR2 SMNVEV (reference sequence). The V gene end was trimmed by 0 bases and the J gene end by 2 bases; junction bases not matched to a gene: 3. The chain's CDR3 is CASSLSRGATYEQYF. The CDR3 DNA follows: TGTGCCAGCAGTTTATCGCGGGGGGCGACCTACGAGCAGTACTTC.

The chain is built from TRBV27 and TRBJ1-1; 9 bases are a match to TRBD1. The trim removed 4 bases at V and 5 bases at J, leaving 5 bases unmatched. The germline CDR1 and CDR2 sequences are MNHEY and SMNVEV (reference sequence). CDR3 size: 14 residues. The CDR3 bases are TGTGCCAGCAGTTCAGGACAGGGGTGGACTGAAGCTTTCTTT. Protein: CASSSGQGWTEAFF.